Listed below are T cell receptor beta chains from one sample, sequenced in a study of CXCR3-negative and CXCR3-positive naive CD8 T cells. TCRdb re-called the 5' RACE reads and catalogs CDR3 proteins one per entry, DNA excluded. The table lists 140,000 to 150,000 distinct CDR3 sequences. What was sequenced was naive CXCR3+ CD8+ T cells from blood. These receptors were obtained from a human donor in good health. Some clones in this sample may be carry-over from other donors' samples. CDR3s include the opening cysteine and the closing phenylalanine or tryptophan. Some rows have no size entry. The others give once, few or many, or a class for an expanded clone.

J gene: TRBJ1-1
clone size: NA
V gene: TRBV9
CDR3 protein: CASSLSTGGVPRTEAFF

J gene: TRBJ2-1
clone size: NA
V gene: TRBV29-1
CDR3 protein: CSLLGGVNVIGSYNEQFF

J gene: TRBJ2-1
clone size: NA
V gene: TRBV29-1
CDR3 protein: CSVEPETAYNEQFF

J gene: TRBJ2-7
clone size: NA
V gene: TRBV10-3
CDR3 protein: CATHSGTGNYEQYF

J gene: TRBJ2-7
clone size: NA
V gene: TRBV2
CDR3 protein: CASSEFREPYEQYF

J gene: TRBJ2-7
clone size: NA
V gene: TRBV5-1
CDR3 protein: CASSQGTEYEQYF

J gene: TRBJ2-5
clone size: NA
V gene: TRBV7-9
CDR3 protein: CASSTMGVQETQYF

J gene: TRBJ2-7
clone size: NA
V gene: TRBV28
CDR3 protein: CASSWASNEQYF

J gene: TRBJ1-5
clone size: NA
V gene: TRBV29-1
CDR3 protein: CSTGEGLGQPQHF

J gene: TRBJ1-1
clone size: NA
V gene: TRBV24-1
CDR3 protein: CATRGGLKGNTEAFF

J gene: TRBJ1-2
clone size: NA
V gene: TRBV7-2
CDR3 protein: CASSFLPGQGIGDGYTF

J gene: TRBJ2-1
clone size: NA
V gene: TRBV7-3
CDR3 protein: CASSFTVPGEQFF

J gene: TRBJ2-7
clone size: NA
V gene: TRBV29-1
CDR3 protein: CSVGQGSYEQYF

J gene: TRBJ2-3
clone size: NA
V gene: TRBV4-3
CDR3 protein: CASSQDRGGQGITDTQYF

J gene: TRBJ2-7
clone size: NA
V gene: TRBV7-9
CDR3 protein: CASSWTADEQYF

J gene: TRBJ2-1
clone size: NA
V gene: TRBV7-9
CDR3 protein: CASSAPGADYNEQFF

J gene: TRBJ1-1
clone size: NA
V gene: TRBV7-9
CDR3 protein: CASSLAGTVEAFF

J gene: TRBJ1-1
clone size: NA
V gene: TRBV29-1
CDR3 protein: CSVGDLTEAFF

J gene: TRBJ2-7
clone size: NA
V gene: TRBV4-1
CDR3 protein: CASSFDSVTYEQYF

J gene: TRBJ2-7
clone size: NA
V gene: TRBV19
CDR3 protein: CASSSNRDRVHEQYF

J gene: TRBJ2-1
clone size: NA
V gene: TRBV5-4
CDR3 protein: CASSSGRGAYNEQFF

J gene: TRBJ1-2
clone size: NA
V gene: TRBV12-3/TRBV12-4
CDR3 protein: CASHLGTALYGYTF

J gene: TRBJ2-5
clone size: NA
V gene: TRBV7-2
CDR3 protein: CASSFISGPTAETQYF

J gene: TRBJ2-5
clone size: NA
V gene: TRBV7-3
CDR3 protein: CASSSGTGGETQYF

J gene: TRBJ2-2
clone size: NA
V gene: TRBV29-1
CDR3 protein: CSVRTGETITGELFF

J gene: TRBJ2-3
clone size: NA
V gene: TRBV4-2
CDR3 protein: CASSQYQDTQYF

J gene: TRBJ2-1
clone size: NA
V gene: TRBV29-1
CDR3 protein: CSVEPSGGNNEQFF

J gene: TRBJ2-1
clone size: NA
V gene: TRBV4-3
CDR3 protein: CASSQEYPGGLSYNEQFF

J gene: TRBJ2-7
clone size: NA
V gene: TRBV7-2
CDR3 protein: CASRRGHFYEQYF

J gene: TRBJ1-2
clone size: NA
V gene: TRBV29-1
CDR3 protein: CSASGAPSGYGYTF

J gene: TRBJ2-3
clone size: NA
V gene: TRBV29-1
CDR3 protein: CSITDGTASTDTQYF

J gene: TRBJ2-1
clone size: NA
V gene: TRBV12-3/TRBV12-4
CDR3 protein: CASVAGASSYNEQFF

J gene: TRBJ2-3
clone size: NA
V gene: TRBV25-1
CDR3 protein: CASSGGFRGTDTQYF

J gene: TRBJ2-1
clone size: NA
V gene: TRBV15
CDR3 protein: CATSRDTGGVGDEQFF

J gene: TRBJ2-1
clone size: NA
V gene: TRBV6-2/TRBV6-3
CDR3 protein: CASSPGTGGRNEQFF

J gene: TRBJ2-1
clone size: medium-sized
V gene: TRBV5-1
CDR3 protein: CASSRGTGSYNEQFF

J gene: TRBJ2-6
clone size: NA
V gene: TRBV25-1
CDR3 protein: CASSEAGALSGANVLTF

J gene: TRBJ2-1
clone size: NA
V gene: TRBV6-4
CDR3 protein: CASSEAGLYGEQFF

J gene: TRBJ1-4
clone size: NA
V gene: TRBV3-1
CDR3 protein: CASSILAGDNEKLFF

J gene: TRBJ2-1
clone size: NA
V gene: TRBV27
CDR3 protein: CASSSGHLEQFF

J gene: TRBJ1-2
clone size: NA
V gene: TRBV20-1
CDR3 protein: CSASLRGLWDGYTF

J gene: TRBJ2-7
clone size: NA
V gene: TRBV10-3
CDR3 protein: CAISDGVSYEQYF

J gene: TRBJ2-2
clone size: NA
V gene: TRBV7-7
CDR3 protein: CASSPLRGTGELFF

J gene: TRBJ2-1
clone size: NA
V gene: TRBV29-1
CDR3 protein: CSVDTGEYEQFF

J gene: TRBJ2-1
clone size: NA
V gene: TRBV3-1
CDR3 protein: CASSRAPWTDSYNEQFF

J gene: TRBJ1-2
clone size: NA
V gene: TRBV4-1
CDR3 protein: CASSQAPDGSDYGYTF

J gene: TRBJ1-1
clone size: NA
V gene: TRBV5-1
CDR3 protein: CASSLDRMNTEASF

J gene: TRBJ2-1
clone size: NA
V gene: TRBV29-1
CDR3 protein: CSVDGTGYRSYNEQFF

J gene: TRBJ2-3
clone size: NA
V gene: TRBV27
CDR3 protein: CASRGRGDSTDTQYF

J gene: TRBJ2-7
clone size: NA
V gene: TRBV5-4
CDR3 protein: CASSLASGTSTGEQYF

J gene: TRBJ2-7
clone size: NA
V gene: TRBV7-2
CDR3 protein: CASSAGIEQYF

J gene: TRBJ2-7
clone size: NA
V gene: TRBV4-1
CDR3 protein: CASSQTRDSEQYF

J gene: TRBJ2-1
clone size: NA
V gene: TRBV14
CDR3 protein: CASSQEDAAGLVNEQFF

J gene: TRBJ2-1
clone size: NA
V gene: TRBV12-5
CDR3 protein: CASGLDKTGRPYNEQFF

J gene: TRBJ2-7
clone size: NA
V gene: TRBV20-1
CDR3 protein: CSAPGVSGTLSYEQYF

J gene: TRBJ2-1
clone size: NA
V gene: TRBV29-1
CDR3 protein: CSVGGVHNEQFF

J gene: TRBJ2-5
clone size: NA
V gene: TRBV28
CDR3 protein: CASSLLGMETQYF

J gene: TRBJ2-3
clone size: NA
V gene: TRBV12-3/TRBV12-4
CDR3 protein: CASDEENTDTQYF

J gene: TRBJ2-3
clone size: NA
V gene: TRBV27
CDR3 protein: CASSSPALGTDTQYF